The rows below give T cell receptor beta chains drawn from one sample of a study of pediatric ulcerative colitis. Assay: immunoSEQ multiplex PCR; the TCRdb copy retains only in-frame clones and omits some. The sample gives about 36,000 clones, 75% to 90% of which show up once; roughly 25% is in the top ten. The sequencing input was blood. The receptor source for this set is a girl between 10 and 17 years old with moderate ulcerative colitis. The CDR3 runs from the conserved cysteine through the conserved F or W. The order of the fields is D gene, J gene, V gene, clone size, CDR3 protein, CDR3 DNA. D genes are given only for firm matches. Not every row has a clone size; where given, it reads once, few, many or a size class.

TRBD2,TRBJ2-1,TRBV7-9,.,CASSLDSGNEQFF,TGTGCCAGCAGCTTAGATAGCGGGAATGAGCAGTTCTTC
.,TRBJ2-5,TRBV5-1,.,CASSHLVGETQYF,TGCGCCAGCAGCCACCTAGTAGGAGAGACCCAGTACTTC
.,TRBJ1-1,TRBV2,few,CASSVEGTEAFF,TGTGCCAGCAGTGTAGAGGGCACTGAAGCTTTCTTT
.,TRBJ1-1,TRBV7-2,.,CASSLVQKTEAFF,TGTGCCAGCAGCTTGGTTCAGAAGACTGAAGCTTTCTTT
.,TRBJ2-5,TRBV30,.,CAWSVGGQETQYF,TGTGCCTGGAGTGTAGGTGGCCAAGAGACCCAGTACTTC
.,TRBJ2-2,TRBV19,.,CASSIPAGELFF,TGTGCCAGTAGTATTCCGGCCGGGGAGCTGTTTTTT
.,TRBJ2-1,TRBV7-2,.,CASSAYDEQFF,TGTGCCAGCAGCGCCTACGATGAGCAGTTCTTC
.,TRBJ2-5,TRBV7-2,.,CASSLNSDQETQYF,TGTGCCAGCAGCTTAAATAGCGACCAAGAGACCCAGTACTTC
TRBD1,TRBJ2-1,TRBV27,.,CASSLLDRLSNEQFF,TGTGCCAGCAGTTTATTGGACAGGTTATCCAATGAGCAGTTCTTC
.,TRBJ1-1,TRBV6-1,.,CASSTSGMNTEAFF,TGTGCCAGCAGTACCTCAGGAATGAACACTGAAGCTTTCTTT
.,TRBJ2-7,TRBV7-9,.,CASSFPHEQYF,TGTGCCAGCAGCTTCCCCCACGAGCAGTACTTC
TRBD1,TRBJ1-5,TRBV18,.,CASSLRQGVQPQHF,TGTGCCAGCTCCCTCAGACAGGGGGTTCAGCCCCAGCATTTT
.,TRBJ2-3,TRBV25-1,.,CASSWGYTDTQYF,TGTGCCAGCAGTTGGGGGTACACAGATACGCAGTATTTT
.,TRBJ1-4,TRBV15,.,CATSRDLGRINEKLFF,TGTGCCACCAGCAGAGATCTGGGGAGGATTAATGAAAAACTGTTTTTT
TRBD1,TRBJ2-3,TRBV5-1,.,CASSPRTGADTQYF,TGCGCCAGCAGTCCGCGGACAGGGGCAGATACGCAGTATTTT
.,TRBJ2-7,TRBV27,.,CASSTGGLYEQYF,TGTGCCAGCAGCACTGGGGGTCTCTACGAGCAGTACTTC
.,TRBJ2-5,TRBV7-9,.,CASTTGGVQETQYF,TGTGCCAGCACCACCGGAGGGGTCCAAGAGACCCAGTACTTC
.,TRBJ2-5,TRBV6-5,.,CASSYLGVRETQYF,TGTGCCAGCAGTTACTTGGGCGTTCGCGAGACCCAGTACTTC
TRBD1,TRBJ2-7,TRBV14,.,CASSQTGARSYEQYF,TGTGCCAGCAGCCAGACAGGGGCGCGCTCCTACGAGCAGTACTTC
TRBD1,TRBJ1-5,TRBV7-8,.,CASSRDPGQGSGDQPQHF,TGTGCCAGCAGCCGGGATCCGGGACAGGGATCAGGGGATCAGCCCCAGCATTTT
TRBD1,TRBJ1-1,TRBV7-3,.,CASSAGGNTEAFF,TGTGCCAGCAGTGCAGGGGGGAACACTGAAGCTTTCTTT
.,TRBJ2-3,TRBV28,.,CASSLSGHTAGTDTQYF,TGTGCCAGCAGTTTAAGCGGACACACAGCGGGCACAGATACGCAGTATTTT
TRBD2,TRBJ2-3,TRBV27,.,CASIQAGTYTDTQYF,TGTGCCAGCATTCAAGCGGGGACCTACACAGATACGCAGTATTTT